These 21 T cell receptor beta chains originate from one sample sequenced in a study of T cell responses to AZD1222 COVID-19 vaccine. The assay was immunoSEQ multiplex PCR, and TCRdb's table has in-frame clones only and misses some. The table has 75,000 to 100,000 clones, approximately 90% seen once; the top ten hold less than 3.5%. The sample consisted of peripheral blood, taken on day 0 of AZD1222 vaccination. The source is an adult in good health.

The V and J genes are TRBV18 and TRBJ1-1; D is perhaps TRBD1 (5 bases). This CDR3 spans 14 amino acids. From germline, CDR1 is KGHSH and CDR2 LQKENI. V was trimmed by 3 bases and J by 1 base, leaving 9 bases between them. The chain's CDR3 is CASSPGPGNTEAFF. The CDR3 DNA reads TGTGCCAGCTCACCGGGACCGGGGAACACTGAAGCTTTCTTT.

The V call is TRBV7-9, the J call TRBJ1-5; D might be TRBD1 (5 bases). This CDR3 is built from 14 residues. The germline CDR1 and CDR2 sequences are SEHNR and FQNEAQ (reference sequence). Between the trimmed V and J ends, which lost 6 bases and 7 bases, there was a span of 16 bases. Written as DNA, the CDR3 is TGTGCCAGCAGTTCGACGTGGGGCGGACAGCCCCAGCATTTT. Amino acids: CASSSTWGGQPQHF.

This chain uses TRBV28 with TRBJ2-5; 11 nucleotides align to TRBD2. Germline values: CDR1 MDHEN, CDR2 SYDVKM. After removal of 6 bases from V and 1 base from J, the junction contained 4 bases not matched to a gene. The CDR3 sequence is 15 residues long. In DNA, the CDR3 is TGTGCCAGCAGGAGGACTAGCGGGTCCCAAGAGACCCAGTACTTC. Translation: CASRRTSGSQETQYF. The entire variable domain, with the rest obtained from reference TRBV28 and TRBJ2-5, is as follows: DVKVTQSSRYLVKRTGEKVFLECVQDMDHENMFWYRQDPGLGLRLIYFSYDVKMKEKGDIPEGYSVSREKKERFSLILESASTNQTSMYLCASRRTSGSQETQYFGPGTRLLVL.

This sequence joins TRBV20-1 and TRBJ2-3; 10 bases agree with TRBD2. CDR3 length equals 15 residues. Germline V gene lookup returns CDR1 DFQATT and CDR2 SNEGSKA (reference sequence). Trimming took 5 bases from V and 2 from J; bases not matched to a gene: 7. The CDR3: CSAGGAGGTTDTQYF. The CDR3 bases are TGCAGTGCTGGTGGAGCGGGGGGGACCACAGATACGCAGTATTTT.

The chain recombines TRBV29-1 with TRBJ1-2; TRBD1 matches at 7 bases. Germline CDR1 and CDR2: SQVTM and ANQGSEA. V gave up 7 bases and J gave up 4 bases; unmatched junction bases: 6. The length of the CDR3 is 12 residues. The CDR3 DNA reads TGCAGCGATCGCCGGGACAGCTATGGCTACACCTTC. Its translation: CSDRRDSYGYTF.

CDR3 protein: CAWKSVVRGRYTF. CDR3 DNA sequence: TGTGCCTGGAAGTCGGTGGTGAGGGGGAGGTACACCTTC. This chain joins TRBV30 and TRBJ1-2, with D tentatively TRBD1 (6 bases). The CDR3 contains 13 residues. V lost 4 bases and J lost 11, with 20 bases in between. Germline values: CDR1 GTSNPN, CDR2 SVGIG (reference sequence).

The chain combines TRBV28 with TRBJ1-6, with no clear D. Germline CDR1 is MDHEN and CDR2 is SYDVKM. The CDR3 covers 15 residues. Deletions cut 10 bases from V and 0 bases from J, with 13 bases between. CDR3 sequence: CATRDSSSYNSPLHF. The CDR3, as DNA: TGTGCCACCCGAGACTCGAGCTCCTATAATTCACCCCTCCACTTT.

This sequence joins TRBV6-5 and TRBJ1-6, with 7 bases lining up with TRBD1. The CDR3 covers 15 residues. The trim removed 6 bases at V and 5 bases at J, leaving 7 bases unmatched. Germline-derived CDR1 and CDR2 are MNHEY and SVGAGI. Here the CDR3 reads CASRAQGSNNSPLHF. CDR3 coding DNA: TGTGCCAGCAGGGCACAGGGGAGCAATAATTCACCCCTCCACTTT.

V is TRBV30 and J is TRBJ1-5; D might be TRBD1 (5 bases). Germline V gene data show CDR1 as GTSNPN and CDR2 as SVGIG (reference sequence). The CDR3 runs 13 residues. Trimming stripped 2 bases from V and 5 bases from J, with 10 bases between. The CDR3 region is CAWSTGGYQPQHF. The CDR3 region has the DNA TGTGCCTGGAGTACGGGGGGATATCAGCCCCAGCATTTT. Looking up the rest from reference TRBV30 and TRBJ1-5 gives the full variable domain: SQTIHQWPATLVQPVGSPLSLECTVEGTSNPNLYWYRQAAGRGLQLLFYSVGIGQISSEVPQNLSASRPQDRQFILSSKKLLLSDSGFYLCAWSTGGYQPQHFGDGTRLSIL.

The rearrangement uses TRBV5-1 and TRBJ1-5, with D unclear. Germline loops: CDR1 SGHRS, CDR2 YFSETQ. This CDR3 contains 15 residues. V was shortened by 0 bases and J by 2 bases, with 9 bases between the two germline ends. CDR3 sequence (DNA): TGCGCCAGCAGCTTGGGGGAGGTCGGCAATCAGCCCCAGCATTTT. Protein product: CASSLGEVGNQPQHF.

The chain couples TRBV5-4 to TRBJ1-2, with 11 bases fitting TRBD1. There are 15 residues in the CDR3. The trim removed 5 bases at V and 6 bases at J, leaving 9 bases unmatched. The germline CDR1 and CDR2 sequences are SGHNT and YYREEE (reference sequence). CDR3 loop: CASRRTGGAINGYTF. CDR3 in DNA: TGTGCCAGCAGACGGACAGGGGGCGCTATCAATGGCTACACCTTC. Drawing the rest from reference TRBV5-4 and TRBJ1-2, the complete variable domain is ETGVTQSPTHLIKTRGQQVTLRCSSQSGHNTVSWYQQALGQGPQFIFQYYREEENGRGNFPPRFSGLQFPNYSSELNVNALELDDSALYLCASRRTGGAINGYTFGSGTRLTVV.

V gene TRBV3-1 (or the pseudogene TRBV3-2) combines with J gene TRBJ1-4; a possible D gene is TRBD1 (5 bases). CDR3 size: 14 residues. V dropped 1 base and J dropped 7 bases, with 10 bases sitting between them. Looked up from germline, CDR1 is LGHDT and CDR2 is YNNKEL (reference sequence). The chain's CDR3 is CASSQVQGGEKLFF. CDR3 coding DNA: TGTGCCAGCAGCCAAGTTCAGGGAGGTGAAAAACTGTTTTTT.

This clone was observed a handful of times. J is TRBJ1-4 and V is TRBV4-2, with a possible D match to TRBD1 (5 bases). Germline V CDR1 and CDR2: LGHNA, YNFKEQ. Deletions cut 4 bases from V and 7 bases from J, with 19 bases between. The length of the CDR3 is 16 residues. The CDR3 region is CASSPDAGGGSEKLFF. The DNA of the CDR3 is TGTGCCAGCAGCCCAGACGCGGGGGGTGGTAGTGAAAAACTGTTTTTT.

The chain recombines TRBV6-5 with TRBJ2-7; D gene unclear. Trimming removed 0 bases from V and 0 bases from J, with 12 bases in between. The CDR3 has 16 amino acids. Germline assignment: CDR1 MNHEY and CDR2 SVGAGI. The CDR3 is CASSYSRRHLSYEQYF. DNA of the CDR3: TGTGCCAGCAGTTACTCCAGGCGCCACCTCTCCTACGAGCAGTACTTC.

The chain combines TRBV5-1 with TRBJ1-4, with D possibly being TRBD1 (6 bases). The germline CDR1 and CDR2 sequences are SGHRS and YFSETQ. The CDR3 consists of 13 residues. Trimming removed 2 bases from V and 8 bases from J, with 10 bases in between. CDR3 sequence reads: CASSLQGGEKLFF. The CDR3 nucleotides are TGCGCCAGCAGCTTACAGGGTGGGGAAAAACTGTTTTTT.

This chain links TRBV7-9 with TRBJ1-2; D gene unclear. The germline V gene has CDR1 SEHNR and CDR2 FQNEAQ (reference sequence). The CDR3 spans 14 residues. Trimming removed 7 bases at V and 1 base at J, with 13 bases between. The CDR3 DNA reads as TGTGCCAGCACTCAGCTTGGCCTTAACTATGGCTACACCTTC. Amino acids: CASTQLGLNYGYTF.

As to this clone: The same CDR3 is also encoded by other DNA sequences in this sample. The CDR3 sequence is CASSLGQPNSPLHF. The CDR3 DNA reads as TGCGCCAGCAGCTTGGGACAGCCTAATTCACCCCTCCACTTT. The genes are TRBV5-1 and TRBJ1-6; D is possibly TRBD1 (5 bases). V dropped 0 bases and J dropped 6 bases, with 7 bases sitting between them. This CDR3 comprises 14 residues. CDR1 SGHRS and CDR2 YFSETQ come from the germline V gene.

V and J are TRBV19 and TRBJ2-5, with 8 positions matching TRBD2. V was pared by 0 bases and J by 5 bases, with 5 bases of the junction left unmatched. CDR1 is LNHDA and CDR2 is SQIVND in the germline V gene (reference sequence). The CDR3 contains 15 residues. The CDR3 coding sequence is TGTGCCAGTAGTATAGATAACGCTAGCGGGGAGACCCAGTACTTC. This codes for CASSIDNASGETQYF.

The sample holds one count of this clone. V is TRBV3-1 (or the pseudogene TRBV3-2) and J is TRBJ1-4, with D hard to call. Germline CDR1 is LGHDT and CDR2 is YNNKEL (reference sequence). Trimming pared 3 bases from V and 7 bases from J, leaving 9 bases between. CDR3 length equals 13 residues. Written as DNA, the CDR3 is TGTGCCAGCAGCCAGGGTCCCGTTGAAAAACTGTTTTTT. Its translation is CASSQGPVEKLFF.

This rearrangement joins TRBV18 to TRBJ1-1, with TRBD1 matching over 7 bases. From germline, CDR1 is KGHSH and CDR2 LQKENI. The junction had 6 bases not matched to a gene; V was cut back by 5 bases and J by 3 bases. CDR3 length: 14 residues. CDR3 in amino acids: CASSSKGADTEAFF. The DNA of the CDR3 is TGTGCCAGCTCAAGTAAGGGGGCGGACACTGAAGCTTTCTTT.

The chain recombines TRBV12-3 or TRBV12-4 with TRBJ2-5, with D hard to call. The ends were cut back, 6 bases at V and 2 bases at J, with 4 bases in the middle. The CDR3 sequence is 11 residues long. CDR3 nucleotide sequence: TGTGCCAGCAGATTACAAGAGACCCAGTACTTC. Translating gives CASRLQETQYF.